This TCR beta chain was sequenced during a study of blood T cell repertoires in COVID-19. Overall study: Sites in the United States, Italy and Spain provided acute and convalescent COVID-19 samples. Nucleic acid was either cDNA or gDNA, and it came from T cells, B-cell-depleted T cells, or PBMCs.

CDR3 size: 15 residues. Germline V gene data show CDR1 as LNHDA and CDR2 as SQIVND (reference sequence). The V and J ends lost 7 bases and 3 bases respectively, with 13 bases between them. In the authors' workflow: Reference gene primers were amplified, and this amplification served to estimate nucleated cell counts. Assay used: immunoSEQ multiplex PCR; TCRdb lists only in-frame clones, some missing. V, J and clone size are those of that table, while D and trimming were read from the DNA. The data contain some 80,000 clones, just over 85% of them singletons. The receptor comes from a woman aged 80 or older in a cohort sampled during active or convalescent COVID-19. The V call is TRBV19, the J call TRBJ2-6; TRBD1 is a possible D gene (6 bases). The sequenced sample was peripheral blood. Written as DNA, the CDR3 is TGTGCCAGTAAGAACCAGGGGATTGGGGCCAACGTCCTGACTTTC. It translates to CASKNQGIGANVLTF. Supplemented by reference TRBV19 and TRBJ2-6, the full variable domain reads DGGITQSPKYLFRKEGQNVTLSCEQNLNHDAMYWYRQDPGQGLRLIYYSQIVNDFQKGDIAEGYSVSREKKESFPLTVTSAQKNPTAFYLCASKNQGIGANVLTFGAGSRLTVL.